A single sample gave rise to the 24 T cell receptor beta chains below, sequenced in a study of T-cell reconstitution after alpha-beta-depleted transplantation in children. It was with unique molecular identifiers that the TCRbeta library was prepared. TCRdb re-analysed the PCR reads in MiXCR, keeping a single row per CDR3 protein. The data hold 230,000 or so distinct CDR3 sequences, with around 12% observed a single time. Here the sequenced sample was PBMCs from the stem cell graft donor, taken from the stem cell graft. These receptors were collected from a human donor who donated a stem cell graft to a child with acute lymphoblastic leukemia.

This clonotype was seen repeatedly, ten times or more. This chain uses TRBV4-3 with TRBJ2-3, with a tentative D call TRBD1 (5 bases). Germline CDR1 and CDR2: LGHNA and YSLEER. CDR3 length: 14 amino acids. The V and J ends lost 5 bases and 3 bases respectively, with 12 bases between them. As DNA, the CDR3 is TGCGCCAGCAGCGCCCGACAGTTTACAGATACGCAGTATTTT. Encoded protein: CASSARQFTDTQYF.

At least ten counts were recorded for this clonotype. This chain connects TRBV6-5 to TRBJ2-3; 12 bases are a match to TRBD2. CDR3 length: 19 amino acids. Germline loops: CDR1 MNHEY, CDR2 SVGAGI. Losses at the gene ends were 7 bases for V and 1 base for J; bases not matched to a gene: 15. CDR3 nucleotide sequence: TGTGCCAGCACTTCTCGGACGGAACCTAGCGGGGGGGGCACAGATACGCAGTATTTT. This translates into CASTSRTEPSGGGTDTQYF.

This clonotype was recorded at least ten times. The chain recombines TRBV7-2 with TRBJ1-6; D call uncertain. Germline V CDR1 and CDR2: SGHTA, FQGNSA. Trimming left V 5 bases short and J 9 bases short, with 8 bases between. This CDR3 contains 12 residues. The CDR3 loop reads CASSQVGSPLHF. For the CDR3, the DNA is TGTGCCAGCAGCCAGGTCGGTTCACCCCTCCACTTT.

Many counts were recorded for this clonotype. DNA for the CDR3: TGCGCCAGCAGCTTGGATGGCTACGAGCAGTACTTC. It codes for CASSLDGYEQYF. The chain combines TRBV5-1 with TRBJ2-7, with D unresolved. Trimming took off 0 bases at V and 3 bases at J, with 4 bases between the two ends. CDR1 is SGHRS and CDR2 is YFSETQ in the germline V gene. There are 12 residues in the CDR3.

This clonotype showed up many times. The CDR3 DNA sequence: TGTGCCAGCAGAAGACAGGGGCACACTGAAGCTTTCTTT. It is translated as CASRRQGHTEAFF. The chain is built from TRBV6-1 and TRBJ1-1, with TRBD1 matching 8 bases. This CDR3 region has 13 residues. Germline CDR1 is MNHNS and CDR2 is SASEGT. The V and J ends lost 6 bases and 3 bases, in that order; junction bases with no gene match: 3.

There are many counts of this clonotype. The chain uses TRBV20-1 and TRBJ2-7; 7 nucleotides align to TRBD2. Trimming cost V 3 bases and J 5 bases; bases outside gene matches: 7. This CDR3 has 13 residues. Germline V lookup: CDR1 DFQATT, CDR2 SNEGSKA (reference sequence). The CDR3 loop reads CSASKAGRDEQYF. CDR3 DNA sequence: TGCAGTGCTAGTAAGGCAGGGAGGGACGAGCAGTACTTC.

This clonotype has ten or more counts. This CDR3 reads CATALEAPGRNTEAFF. For the CDR3, the DNA is TGTGCCACCGCCCTGGAGGCACCTGGCAGGAACACTGAAGCTTTCTTT. V usage is TRBV10-3 and J usage is TRBJ1-1, with D uncertain. Deletions cut 10 bases from V and 1 base from J, with 22 bases between. In germline, CDR1 is ENHRY, CDR2 SYGVKD. The CDR3 contains 16 residues.

The chain recombines TRBV27 with TRBJ2-7; D is perhaps TRBD2 (7 bases). The CDR3 loop spans 14 amino acids. Germline values: CDR1 MNHEY, CDR2 SMNVEV (reference sequence). Trimming took 6 bases from V and 1 from J, leaving 13 bases between them. CDR3 sequence reads: CASRGGQTSYEQYF. In DNA form, the CDR3 reads TGTGCCAGCAGGGGGGGGCAGACTTCCTACGAGCAGTACTTC.

This clonotype has a count of ten or more. The chain links TRBV6-5 to TRBJ1-1; the D is unclear. The CDR3 covers 14 residues. CDR1 MNHEY and CDR2 SVGAGI come from the germline V gene. Trimming took off 0 bases at V and 7 bases at J, with 12 bases between the two ends. For the CDR3, the DNA is TGTGCCAGCAGTTACTCGAGAGGGAAAGGTGAAGCTTTCTTT. It is translated as CASSYSRGKGEAFF.

There are many counts of this clonotype. The J gene is TRBJ2-7, the V gene TRBV30; D is unclear. Germline CDR1 GTSNPN, CDR2 SVGIG (reference sequence). V lost 4 bases to trimming and J lost 5 bases, with 12 bases between them. This CDR3 is built from 12 residues. This CDR3 reads CAWTKAVNEQYF. The CDR3 nucleotides read TGTGCCTGGACGAAGGCTGTGAACGAGCAGTACTTC.

This clonotype was detected many times. The chain links TRBV6-1 to TRBJ2-3; the D gene is possibly TRBD1 (5 bases). The V end was cut by 7 bases, the J end by 5 bases, with 10 bases between. This CDR3 has 12 residues. The V gene's germline CDR1 is MNHNS and CDR2 SASEGT. In DNA form, the CDR3 reads TGTGCCAGCAATCCAAGGGGAGATACGCAGTATTTT. Protein: CASNPRGDTQYF.

This clonotype was picked up many times. An end of the junction differs from the germline gene, which may be a read error. The rearrangement uses TRBV12-3 or TRBV12-4 and TRBJ1-5, with D perhaps TRBD1 (5 bases). The CDR3 has 14 residues. CDR3 sequence: CASSIAGPPQPQHF. The CDR3 bases are TGTGCCAGCAGTATAGCAGGGCCCCCTCAGCCCCAGCATTTT.

This clonotype was seen at least ten times. V gene TRBV6-1 combines with J gene TRBJ2-5; 7 positions match TRBD1. CDR3 size: 16 residues. The trim removed 7 bases at V and 1 base at J, leaving 12 bases unmatched. Germline assignment: CDR1 MNHNS and CDR2 SASEGT. The CDR3 DNA reads as TGTGCCAGCACGCCCCAGGGGGAAGGGGTCCAAGAGACCCAGTACTTC. It codes for CASTPQGEGVQETQYF.

This chain connects TRBV20-1 to TRBJ1-5; 11 bases line up with TRBD1. The CDR3 is 18 amino acids. V was pared by 6 bases and J by 0 bases, with 13 bases of the junction left unmatched. The germline V gene has CDR1 DFQATT and CDR2 SNEGSKA (reference sequence). The CDR3 DNA reads as TGCAGTGCGCAGGCCCCGGACAGGGGGCGCGGTAGCAATCAGCCCCAGCATTTT. It encodes CSAQAPDRGRGSNQPQHF.

Ten or more counts support this clonotype. The chain couples TRBV12-3 or TRBV12-4 to TRBJ2-2; maybe TRBD2 (6 bases). Between the trimmed V and J ends, which lost 8 bases and 4 bases, there was a span of 11 bases. The CDR3 runs to 13 residues. CDR3 coding DNA: TGTGCCAGCCGGGACTCGGGCACCGGGGAGCTGTTTTTT. This codes for CASRDSGTGELFF.

On this clonotype itself: Germline is not matched at one junction end, which may reflect a read error. The V and J genes are TRBV4-2 and TRBJ2-7; D call uncertain. Germline CDR1 is LGHNA and CDR2 is YNFKEQ. This CDR3 contains 14 residues. The CDR3 loop reads CARSPQFLSYEQYF. In DNA form, the CDR3 reads TGTGCCAGGAGCCCCCAGTTCCTCTCCTACGAGCAGTACTTC.

This clonotype was found many times. The J gene is TRBJ2-5, the V gene TRBV20-1; D unresolved. The CDR3 totals 11 residues. Trimming pared 6 bases from V and 2 bases from J, leaving 7 bases between. Germline V gene lookup returns CDR1 DFQATT and CDR2 SNEGSKA (reference sequence). The CDR3 nucleotides are TGCAGTGCATCGGAGCAAGAGACCCAGTACTTC. Its protein product is CSASEQETQYF.

The chain couples TRBV6-1 to TRBJ2-3; D is perhaps TRBD1 or TRBD2 (6 bases each). Trimming stripped 8 bases from V and 4 bases from J, with 13 bases between. Germline CDR1 reads MNHNS; CDR2 reads SASEGT. The CDR3 loop spans 13 amino acids. CDR3 loop: CASATGGPDTQYF. The DNA for the CDR3 is TGTGCCAGCGCCACCGGGGGCCCAGATACGCAGTATTTT.

The chain uses TRBV7-2 and TRBJ2-2, with 8 bases that match TRBD1. The CDR3 consists of 15 residues. The ends lost 6 bases at V and 3 bases at J; junction bases unmatched: 6. From germline, CDR1 is SGHTA and CDR2 FQGNSA. CDR3 in amino acids: CASSSDRAYTGELFF. The CDR3 DNA reads as TGTGCCAGCAGTTCGGACAGGGCTTACACCGGGGAGCTGTTTTTT.

This clonotype was seen many times. This sequence joins TRBV24-1 and TRBJ2-1; 8 nucleotides match TRBD1. The ends lost 7 bases at V and 3 bases at J; junction bases unmatched: 10. The CDR3 length is 16 residues. Germline values: CDR1 KGHDR, CDR2 SFDVKD. Here the CDR3 DNA reads TGTGCCACCAGCCGACCTTCCGGGACAGGCTACAATGAGCAGTTCTTC. Protein: CATSRPSGTGYNEQFF.

This clonotype showed up many times. This chain uses TRBV20-1 with TRBJ2-7, with D possibly matching TRBD1 (5 bases). The V and J ends lost 6 bases and 2 bases respectively, with 14 bases between them. The CDR3 covers 13 residues. Germline V gene data show CDR1 as DFQATT and CDR2 as SNEGSKA (reference sequence). CDR3 nucleotides: TGCAGTGCCCCTTCCGACAGCACCTACGAGCAGTACTTC. Translated: CSAPSDSTYEQYF.

Notes on this clonotype: This may be a read error, as it is one base from a much larger clone. The chain has TRBV9 and TRBJ2-6, with a possible D match to TRBD1 (6 bases). CDR3 size: 17 residues. The germline V gene encodes CDR1 SGDLS and CDR2 YYNGEE. The CDR3 sequence: CASSEQGDRSGANGLTF. CDR3 DNA sequence: TGTGCCAGCAGCGAACAGGGTGACCGCTCTGGGGCCAACGGCCTGACTTTC.

This clonotype was observed a few times. The gene calls are TRBV7-9 and TRBJ2-5; 7 bases fit TRBD1. The V gene's germline CDR1 is SEHNR and CDR2 FQNEAQ (reference sequence). There are 15 residues in the CDR3. V was clipped by 5 bases and J by 3 bases; unmatched bases: 9. Here the CDR3 DNA reads TGTGCCAGCAGCCCCGGGACAGCAGTTAAAGAGACCCAGTACTTC. Translation gives CASSPGTAVKETQYF.

This clonotype was counted ten times or more. The chain links TRBV3-1 to TRBJ2-7, with 7 bases identical to TRBD2. Germline CDR1 reads LGHDT; CDR2 reads YNNKEL (reference sequence). The CDR3 sequence is 13 residues long. After removal of 4 bases from V and 3 bases from J, the junction contained 3 bases not matched to a gene. The CDR3 protein is CASSLRTSYEQYF. As DNA, the CDR3 is TGTGCCAGCAGCCTCAGGACTAGCTACGAGCAGTACTTC.